A single sample gave rise to the 10 T cell receptor beta chains below, sequenced in a study of regulatory T cells in long-lasting Graves disease. Time point: newly diagnosed GD, antithyroid drugs for less than 3 months. The TCR library was made from RNA that had been extracted from PBMCs in TRIzol. Through Arm-PCR of CDR3 regions and iRepertoire HTBI primers, TCR beta libraries were built. Via MiXCR, TCRdb re-called the multiplex PCR reads, giving one row per CDR3 protein. The sample yields about 620,000 distinct CDR3 sequences, 15% to 20% seen once. These data were likewise used in another study, on T cells in Graves' hyperthyroidism and ophthalmopathy.

Sequenced here: peripheral blood mononuclear cells (PBMCs), sampled at new diagnosis, from a patient treated with antithyroid drugs. These receptors all stem from a woman in her 30s with Graves disease.

This clonotype was counted only a few times. CDR3 DNA sequence: TGCGCCAGCAAGGTACAGGGTTCCTACGAGCAGTACTTC. Translating gives CASKVQGSYEQYF. This chain links TRBV5-1 with TRBJ2-7; D perhaps matches TRBD1 (6 bases). The germline gives CDR1 SGHRS, CDR2 YFSETQ. V lost 6 bases and J lost 1, with 11 bases in between. CDR3 size: 13 residues.

This clonotype appeared many times. The chain recombines TRBV5-1 with TRBJ2-1; no clear D gene. The germline V gene has CDR1 SGHRS and CDR2 YFSETQ. V shed 0 bases and J shed 7 bases, with 17 bases lying between them. The CDR3 length is 16 residues. CDR3 nucleotide sequence: TGCGCCAGCAGCTTGGCCGGGCCCGCGTTTGGAAATGAGCAGTTCTTC. Its translation: CASSLAGPAFGNEQFF.

At least ten counts were recorded for this clonotype. The chain couples TRBV7-3 to TRBJ2-2, with TRBD2 as a possible D gene (5 bases). From germline, CDR1 is SGHTA and CDR2 FQGTGA. The CDR3 runs 15 residues. V lost 2 bases to trimming and J lost 0 bases, with 7 bases between them. The CDR3 DNA reads TGTGCCAGCAGCTTACACGGGACGAACACCGGGGAGCTGTTTTTT. Translation gives CASSLHGTNTGELFF.

This chain uses TRBV4-2 with TRBJ2-5; no clear D gene. The germline V and J ends were trimmed by 0 bases and 2 bases, with 10 bases remaining between them. The CDR3 contains 15 residues. Germline loops: CDR1 LGHNA, CDR2 YNFKEQ. CDR3 DNA: TGTGCCAGCAGCCAAGATCTGGTCACGCAAGAGACCCAGTACTTC. It specifies CASSQDLVTQETQYF.

There are a few counts of this clonotype. J is TRBJ1-2 and V is TRBV19; tentatively, D is TRBD1 (6 bases). Trimming pared 6 bases from V and 6 bases from J, leaving 14 bases between. The CDR3 extends over 13 amino acids. Germline CDR1 reads LNHDA; CDR2 reads SQIVND (reference sequence). CDR3 bases: TGTGCCAGTAGCCTCCGGGGGGGCGATGGCTACACCTTC. This gives the protein CASSLRGGDGYTF.

The chain joins TRBV19 to TRBJ1-5; D remains unclear. The CDR3 spans 15 residues. CDR1 is LNHDA, CDR2 SQIVND, per germline (reference sequence). The germline V and J ends were trimmed by 5 bases and 0 bases, with 11 bases remaining between them. CDR3 coding DNA: TGTGCCAGTAGTCGCCGGGAACGTAGCAATCAGCCCCAGCATTTT. This encodes CASSRRERSNQPQHF.

Note on this clonotype: A single base separates this from a much larger clone, so it may be a read error. CDR3 nucleotides: TGTGCCAGCAATCTTTTGGGTCAAGAGACCCGGTACTTC. The encoded protein is CASNLLGQETRYF. J is TRBJ2-5 and V is TRBV28, with D hard to call. Germline CDR1 and CDR2: MDHEN and SYDVKM. CDR3 length: 13 amino acids.

In its sample, this clonotype was seen many times. V and J are TRBV5-6 and TRBJ2-7; 7 bases fit TRBD1. The CDR3 is 13 residues long. Germline V gives CDR1 SGHDT, CDR2 YYEEEE. The J segment lost 3 bases and the V segment lost 2 bases, leaving 2 bases of the junction unmatched. In nucleotides, the CDR3 is TGTGCCAGCAGCTTTCGGACAGGCTACGAGCAGTACTTC. Protein: CASSFRTGYEQYF. Drawing the rest from reference TRBV5-6 and TRBJ2-7, the complete variable domain is DAGVTQSPTHLIKTRGQQVTLRCSPKSGHDTVSWYQQALGQGPQFIFQYYEEEERQRGNFPDRFSGHQFPNYSSELNVNALLLGDSALYLCASSFRTGYEQYFGPGTRLTVT.

This clonotype was counted ten times or more. The chain recombines TRBV28 with TRBJ2-7; no reliable D call. CDR3 size: 16 residues. Germline loops: CDR1 MDHEN, CDR2 SYDVKM. With 5 bases removed from V and 5 bases from J, the gap between germline ends came to 22 bases. In nucleotides, the CDR3 is TGTGCCAGCAGTCCCTCAGGATTTGGTCGGTCGGACGAGCAGTACTTC. It yields the protein CASSPSGFGRSDEQYF.

There are a few counts of this clonotype. The rearrangement links TRBV24-1 to TRBJ2-3; 8 nucleotides agree with TRBD1. Per germline, CDR1 KGHDR and CDR2 SFDVKD. V lost 5 bases and J lost 3; bases outside the gene matches: 6. The CDR3 consists of 15 residues. The CDR3 region has the DNA TGTGCCACCAGTGCCCCTAGGACAGGGACAGATACGCAGTATTTT. It specifies CATSAPRTGTDTQYF.